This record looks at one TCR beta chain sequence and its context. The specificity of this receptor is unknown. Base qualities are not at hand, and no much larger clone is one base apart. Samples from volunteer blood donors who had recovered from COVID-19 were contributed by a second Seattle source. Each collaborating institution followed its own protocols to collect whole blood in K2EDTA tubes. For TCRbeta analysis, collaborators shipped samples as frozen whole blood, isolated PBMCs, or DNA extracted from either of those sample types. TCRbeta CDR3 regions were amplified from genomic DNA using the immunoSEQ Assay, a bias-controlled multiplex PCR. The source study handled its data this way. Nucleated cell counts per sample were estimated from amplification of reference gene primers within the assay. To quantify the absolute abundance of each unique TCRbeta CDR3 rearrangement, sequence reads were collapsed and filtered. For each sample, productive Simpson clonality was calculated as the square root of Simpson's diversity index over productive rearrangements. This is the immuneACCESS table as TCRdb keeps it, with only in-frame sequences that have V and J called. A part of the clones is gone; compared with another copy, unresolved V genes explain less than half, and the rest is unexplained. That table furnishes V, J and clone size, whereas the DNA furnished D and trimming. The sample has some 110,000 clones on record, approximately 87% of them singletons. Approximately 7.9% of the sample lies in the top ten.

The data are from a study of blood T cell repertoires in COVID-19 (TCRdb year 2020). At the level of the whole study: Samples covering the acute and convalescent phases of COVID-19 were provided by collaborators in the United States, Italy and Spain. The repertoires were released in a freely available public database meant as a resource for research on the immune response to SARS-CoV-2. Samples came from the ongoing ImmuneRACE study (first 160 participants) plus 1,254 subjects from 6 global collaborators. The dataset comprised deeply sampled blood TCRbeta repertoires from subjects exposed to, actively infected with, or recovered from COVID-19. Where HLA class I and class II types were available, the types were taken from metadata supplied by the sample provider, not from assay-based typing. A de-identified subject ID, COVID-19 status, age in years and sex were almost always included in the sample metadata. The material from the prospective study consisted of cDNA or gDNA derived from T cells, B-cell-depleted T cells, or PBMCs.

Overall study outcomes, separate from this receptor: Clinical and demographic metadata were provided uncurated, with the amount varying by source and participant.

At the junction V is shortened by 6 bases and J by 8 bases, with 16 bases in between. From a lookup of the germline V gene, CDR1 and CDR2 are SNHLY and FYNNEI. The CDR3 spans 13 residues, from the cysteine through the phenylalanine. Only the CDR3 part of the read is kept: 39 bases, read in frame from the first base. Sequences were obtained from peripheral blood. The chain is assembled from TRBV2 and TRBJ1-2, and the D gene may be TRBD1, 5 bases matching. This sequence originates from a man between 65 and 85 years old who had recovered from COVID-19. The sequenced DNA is TGTGCCAGCAGGCGGGACGCCTTAGGGGGCTACACCTTC. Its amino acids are CASRRDALGGYTF.